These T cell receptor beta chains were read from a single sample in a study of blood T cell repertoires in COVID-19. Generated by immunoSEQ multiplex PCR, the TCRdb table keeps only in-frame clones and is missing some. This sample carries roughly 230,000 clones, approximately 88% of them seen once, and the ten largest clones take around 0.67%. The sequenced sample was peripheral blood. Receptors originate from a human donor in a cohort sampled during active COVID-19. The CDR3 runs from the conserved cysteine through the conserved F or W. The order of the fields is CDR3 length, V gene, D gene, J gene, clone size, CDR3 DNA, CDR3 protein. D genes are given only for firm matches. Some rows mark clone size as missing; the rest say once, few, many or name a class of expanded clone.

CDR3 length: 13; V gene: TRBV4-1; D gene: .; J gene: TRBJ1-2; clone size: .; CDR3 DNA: TGCGCCAGCAGCCCACAGGGAGACTATGGCTACACCTTC; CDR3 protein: CASSPQGDYGYTF
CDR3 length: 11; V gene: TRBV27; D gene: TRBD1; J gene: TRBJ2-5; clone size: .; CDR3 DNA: TGTGCCAGCAGTTTTTTGGGACAGCAGTACTTC; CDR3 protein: CASSFLGQQYF
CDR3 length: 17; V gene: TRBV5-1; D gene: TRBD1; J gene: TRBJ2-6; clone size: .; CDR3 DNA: TGCGCCAGCAGCGTCTCGGGACAGGTTTCTGGGGCCAACGTCCTGACTTTC; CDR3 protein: CASSVSGQVSGANVLTF
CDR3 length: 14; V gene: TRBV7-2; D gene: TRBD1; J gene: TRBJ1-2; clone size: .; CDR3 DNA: TGTGCCAGCAGAAGGGAAGGGGGCGTCTATGGCTACACCTTC; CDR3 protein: CASRREGGVYGYTF
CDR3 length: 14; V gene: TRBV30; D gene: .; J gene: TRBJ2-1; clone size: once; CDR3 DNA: TGTGCCTGGAGTGTGGCCAGGGACTACAATGAGCAGTTCTTC; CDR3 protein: CAWSVARDYNEQFF
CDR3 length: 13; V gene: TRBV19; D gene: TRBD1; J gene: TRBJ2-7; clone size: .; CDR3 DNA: TGTGCCAGTAGTTCCCAGGGGGCCTACGAGCAGTACTTC; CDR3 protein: CASSSQGAYEQYF
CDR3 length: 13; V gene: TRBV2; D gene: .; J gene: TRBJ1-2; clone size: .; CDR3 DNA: TGTGCCAGCAGTGAAGGGACACGTCTTGGCTACACCTTC; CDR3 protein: CASSEGTRLGYTF
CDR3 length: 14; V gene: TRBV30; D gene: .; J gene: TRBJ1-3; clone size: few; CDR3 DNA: TGTGCCTGGATGGCAGGCTATTCTGGAAACACCATATATTTT; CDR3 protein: CAWMAGYSGNTIYF
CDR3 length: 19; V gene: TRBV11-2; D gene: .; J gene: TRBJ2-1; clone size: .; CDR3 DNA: TGTGCCAGCAGCCCGACGTTTCTAAGGTACAGGGATCTCTACAATGAGCAGTTCTTC; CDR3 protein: CASSPTFLRYRDLYNEQFF
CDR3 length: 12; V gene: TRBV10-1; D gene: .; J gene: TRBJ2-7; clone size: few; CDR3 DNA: TGCGCCAGCAGTAGACAGGCCTACGAGCAGTACTTC; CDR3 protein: CASSRQAYEQYF
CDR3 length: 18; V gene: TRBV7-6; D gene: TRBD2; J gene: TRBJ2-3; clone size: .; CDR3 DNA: TGTGCCAGCAGCTTAGGGCTAGCGGGGGACATCATCACAGATACGCAGTATTTT; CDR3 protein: CASSLGLAGDIITDTQYF
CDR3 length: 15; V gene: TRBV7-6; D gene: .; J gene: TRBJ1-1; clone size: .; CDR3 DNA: TGTGCCAGCAGCTTAGCGGGGGCAGAAAACACTGAAGCTTTCTTT; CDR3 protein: CASSLAGAENTEAFF
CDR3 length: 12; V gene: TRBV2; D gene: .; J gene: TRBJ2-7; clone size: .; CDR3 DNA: TGTGCCAGCATGAACTCCTCCTACGAGCAGTACTTC; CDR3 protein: CASMNSSYEQYF
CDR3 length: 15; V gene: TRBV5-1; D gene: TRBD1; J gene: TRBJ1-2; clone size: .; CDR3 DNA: TGCGCCAGCAGCGAAGAGACAGGGTTTTACTATGGCTACACCTTC; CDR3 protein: CASSEETGFYYGYTF
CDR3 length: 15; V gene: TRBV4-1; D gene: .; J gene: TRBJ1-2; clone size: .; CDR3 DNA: TGCGCCAGCAGCCAACCCAGGGGAGGGTCGAGGGGCTACACCTTC; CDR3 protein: CASSQPRGGSRGYTF
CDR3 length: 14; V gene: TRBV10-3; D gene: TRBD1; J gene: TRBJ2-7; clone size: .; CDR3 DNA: TGTGCCATCAGTGAGTCGGACAGGGCCTACGAGCAGTACTTC; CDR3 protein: CAISESDRAYEQYF
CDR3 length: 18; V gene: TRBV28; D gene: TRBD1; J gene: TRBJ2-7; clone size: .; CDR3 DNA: TGTGCCAGCAGCGGAGCCGGGACAGGGTCCCCCACGACTTACGAGCAGTACTTC; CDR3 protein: CASSGAGTGSPTTYEQYF
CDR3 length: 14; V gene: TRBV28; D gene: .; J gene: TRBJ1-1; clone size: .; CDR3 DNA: TGTGCCAGCAGTTTTCAGGGGTGGGACACTGAAGCTTTCTTT; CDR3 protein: CASSFQGWDTEAFF
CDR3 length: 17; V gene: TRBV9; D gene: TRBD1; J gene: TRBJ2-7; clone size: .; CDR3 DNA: TGTGCCAGCAGCGTAGCTGGGGTGGGACAGGGGGCTCTCGAGCAGTACTTC; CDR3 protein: CASSVAGVGQGALEQYF
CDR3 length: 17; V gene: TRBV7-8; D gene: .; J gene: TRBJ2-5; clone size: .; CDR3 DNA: TGTGCCAGCAGCTTAGATTATGCGAGGGGGTACCAAGAGACCCAGTACTTC; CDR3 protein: CASSLDYARGYQETQYF
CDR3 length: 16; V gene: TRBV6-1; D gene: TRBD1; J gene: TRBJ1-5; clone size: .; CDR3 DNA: TGTGCCAGCAGTGAAGGTGAGGGACAGGGGAATCAGCCCCAGCATTTT; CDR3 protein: CASSEGEGQGNQPQHF
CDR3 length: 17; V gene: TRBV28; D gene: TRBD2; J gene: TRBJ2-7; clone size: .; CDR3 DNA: TGTGCCAGCAGTTTCTCAATAGCGGGAATGGGCTCCTACGAGCAGTACTTC; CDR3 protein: CASSFSIAGMGSYEQYF
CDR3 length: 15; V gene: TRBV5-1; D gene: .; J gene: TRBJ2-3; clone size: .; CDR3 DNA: TGCGCCAGCAGCGTGACTGCAGCTAGCACAGATACGCAGTATTTT; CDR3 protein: CASSVTAASTDTQYF
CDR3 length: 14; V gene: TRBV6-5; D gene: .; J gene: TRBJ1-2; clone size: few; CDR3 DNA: TGTGCCAGCAGTACGCCTACAGGCCCCTATGTCTACACCTTC; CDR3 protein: CASSTPTGPYVYTF
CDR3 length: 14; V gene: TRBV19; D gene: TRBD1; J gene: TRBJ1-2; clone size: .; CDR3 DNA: TGTGCCAGCCGATCCTCAGGGGGCGTCTATGGCTACACCTTC; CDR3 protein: CASRSSGGVYGYTF
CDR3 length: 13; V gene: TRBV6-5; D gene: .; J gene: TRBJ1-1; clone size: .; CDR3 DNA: TGTGCCAGCACCAAGATCAGGGCTGGTGAAGCTTTCTTT; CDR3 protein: CASTKIRAGEAFF
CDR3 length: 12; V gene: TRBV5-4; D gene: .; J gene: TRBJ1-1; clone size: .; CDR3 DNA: TGTGCCAGCAGCACAGGACAGATTGAAGCTTTCTTT; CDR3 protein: CASSTGQIEAFF
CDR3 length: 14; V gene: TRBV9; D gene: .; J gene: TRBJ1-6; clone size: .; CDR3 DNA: TGTGCCAGCAGCGTACAGGGTGGGAATTCACCCCTCCACTTT; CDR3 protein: CASSVQGGNSPLHF
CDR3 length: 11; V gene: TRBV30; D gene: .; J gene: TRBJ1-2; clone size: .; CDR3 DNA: TGTGCCTCATTCCGGGGGAGGGGCTACACCTTC; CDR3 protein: CASFRGRGYTF
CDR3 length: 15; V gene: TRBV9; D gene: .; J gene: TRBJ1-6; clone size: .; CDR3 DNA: TGTGCCAGCAGCGTAGAGGGCAGGGCGGATTCACCCCTCCACTTT; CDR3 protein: CASSVEGRADSPLHF
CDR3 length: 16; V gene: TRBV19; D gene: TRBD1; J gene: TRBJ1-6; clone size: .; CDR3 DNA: TGTGCCAGTAGTACCCTCGGGACAGCCGGGGAATCACCCCTCCACTTT; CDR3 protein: CASSTLGTAGESPLHF
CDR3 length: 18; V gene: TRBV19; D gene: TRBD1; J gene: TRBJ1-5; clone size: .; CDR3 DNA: TGTGCCAGTAGTACCACATCCCCCTCAGGGGGCCGGAATCAGCCCCAGCATTTT; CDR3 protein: CASSTTSPSGGRNQPQHF
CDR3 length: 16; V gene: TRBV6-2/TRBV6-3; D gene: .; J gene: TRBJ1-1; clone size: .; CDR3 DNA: TGTGCCAGCAGTTACTCCCCGGGAGGGGCCGACACTGAAGCTTTCTTT; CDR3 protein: CASSYSPGGADTEAFF
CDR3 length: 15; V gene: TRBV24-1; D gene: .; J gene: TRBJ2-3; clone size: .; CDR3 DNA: TGTGCCACCAGTGATTTCATAGGGGACACAGATACGCAGTATTTT; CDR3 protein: CATSDFIGDTDTQYF
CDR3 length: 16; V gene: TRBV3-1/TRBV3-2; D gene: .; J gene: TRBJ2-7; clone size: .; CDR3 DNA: TGTGCCAGCAGCCAAGTAGGGGGGGGGCCAAAGGACGAGCAGTACTTC; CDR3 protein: CASSQVGGGPKDEQYF
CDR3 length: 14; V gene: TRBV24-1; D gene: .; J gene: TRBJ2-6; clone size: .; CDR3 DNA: TGTGCCACCGCTGAGACAGCTGGGGCCAACGTCCTGACTTTC; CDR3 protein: CATAETAGANVLTF
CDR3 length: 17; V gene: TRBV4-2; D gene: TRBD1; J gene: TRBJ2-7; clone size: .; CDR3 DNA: TGTGCCAGCACCCCCCTATGGGACAGAACCAGCTCCTACGAGCAGTACTTC; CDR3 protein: CASTPLWDRTSSYEQYF
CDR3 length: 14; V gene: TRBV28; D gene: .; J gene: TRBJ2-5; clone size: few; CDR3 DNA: TGTGCCAGCAGTCCAGGGTATAGAGAAGAGACCCAGTACTTC; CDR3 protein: CASSPGYREETQYF
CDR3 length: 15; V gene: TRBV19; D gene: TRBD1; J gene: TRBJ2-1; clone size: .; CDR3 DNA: TGTGCCAGTAGTATAGGGACAGGTCCCGGTAATGAGCAGTTCTTC; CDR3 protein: CASSIGTGPGNEQFF
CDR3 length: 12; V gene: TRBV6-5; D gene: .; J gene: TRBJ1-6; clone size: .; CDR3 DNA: TGTGCCAGCAGTCGGGGAAATTCACCCCTCCACTTT; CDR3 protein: CASSRGNSPLHF
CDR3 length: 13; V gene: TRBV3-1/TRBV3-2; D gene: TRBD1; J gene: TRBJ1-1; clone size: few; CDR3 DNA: TGTGCCAGCAGCCAACCGACAGGGATTGAAGCTTTCTTT; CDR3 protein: CASSQPTGIEAFF
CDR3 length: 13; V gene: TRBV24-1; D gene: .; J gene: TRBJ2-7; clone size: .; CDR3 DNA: TGTGCCACCAGCCGACAGTTCTCTGGGGAGCAGTACTTC; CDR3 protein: CATSRQFSGEQYF
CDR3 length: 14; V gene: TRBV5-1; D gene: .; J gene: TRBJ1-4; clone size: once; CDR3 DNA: TGCGCCAGCAGCTTGGAAGGGGGAGAGGAAAAACTGTTTTTT; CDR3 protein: CASSLEGGEEKLFF
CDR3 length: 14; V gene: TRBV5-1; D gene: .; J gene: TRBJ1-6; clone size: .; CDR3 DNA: TGCGCCAGCAGCTTGGAGCACAGTAATTCACCCCTCCACTTT; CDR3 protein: CASSLEHSNSPLHF
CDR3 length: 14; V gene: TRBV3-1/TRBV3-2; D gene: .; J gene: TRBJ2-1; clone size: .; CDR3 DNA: TGTGCCAGCAGCCTAGGTCAGGGATTGGGGGAGCAGTTCTTC; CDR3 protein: CASSLGQGLGEQFF
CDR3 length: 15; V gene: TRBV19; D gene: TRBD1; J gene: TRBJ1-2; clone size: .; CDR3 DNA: TGTGCCAGTATTCGTCGGGACAGGCTCAACTATGGCTACACCTTC; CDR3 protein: CASIRRDRLNYGYTF
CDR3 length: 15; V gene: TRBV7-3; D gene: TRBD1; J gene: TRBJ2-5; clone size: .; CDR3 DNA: TGTGCCAGCAGCTTAACGGGACAGATACAAGAGACCCAGTACTTC; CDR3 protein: CASSLTGQIQETQYF
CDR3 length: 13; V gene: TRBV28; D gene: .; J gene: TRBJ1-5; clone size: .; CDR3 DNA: TGTGCCAGCAGTGGACAGTACAATCAGCCCCAGCATTTT; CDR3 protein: CASSGQYNQPQHF
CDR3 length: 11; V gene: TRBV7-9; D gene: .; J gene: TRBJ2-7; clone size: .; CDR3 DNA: TGTGCCAGCGGGACATGGAACGAGCAGTACTTC; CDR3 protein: CASGTWNEQYF
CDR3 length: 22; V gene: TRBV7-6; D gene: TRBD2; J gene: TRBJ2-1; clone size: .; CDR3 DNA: TGTGCCAGCAGCGAACCTAGCGGGGGGTTTTCTCCCTACCTCCGGATTTACAATGAGCAGTTCTTC; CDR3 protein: CASSEPSGGFSPYLRIYNEQFF
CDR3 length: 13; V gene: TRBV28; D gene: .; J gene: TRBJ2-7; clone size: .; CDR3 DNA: TGTGCCAGCAGTTTAGGGAGGATGGAGGAGCAGTACTTC; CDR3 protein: CASSLGRMEEQYF
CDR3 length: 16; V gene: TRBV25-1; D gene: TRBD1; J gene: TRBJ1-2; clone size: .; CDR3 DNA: TGTGCCAGCAGCGAAGACACAGGGGACACTCTCTATGGCTACACCTTC; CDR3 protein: CASSEDTGDTLYGYTF
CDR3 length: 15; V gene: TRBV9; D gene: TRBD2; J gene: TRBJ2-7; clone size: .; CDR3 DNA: TGTGCCAGCAGCCCTAGAGCGGGAGGGCCCTACGAGCAGTACTTC; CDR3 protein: CASSPRAGGPYEQYF
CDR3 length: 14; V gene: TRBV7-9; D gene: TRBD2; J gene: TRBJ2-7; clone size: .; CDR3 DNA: TGTGCCAGCAGCTTAGGGACTAGCGGGAGGACTCAGTACTTC; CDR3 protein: CASSLGTSGRTQYF